Listed below are T cell receptor beta chains from one sample, sequenced in a study of blood T cell repertoires in COVID-19. Profiled with immunoSEQ multiplex PCR; TCRdb holds only in-frame clones, not every one. The table includes some 55,000 clones, 80% to 90% detected once. The sample consisted of peripheral blood. These receptor sequences come from a man aged 55-75 years with acute or convalescent COVID-19. CDR3s include the opening cysteine and the closing phenylalanine or tryptophan. Each record gives: D gene, V gene, clone size, J gene, CDR3 DNA, CDR3 protein. D genes are given only for firm matches. Size is omitted from some rows. Given values are once, few, many or a class for expanded clones.

.,TRBV19,.,TRBJ1-5,TGTGCCAGTAGCCCGGGACCGGGCGGGGGTAGCAATCAGCCCCAGCATTTT,CASSPGPGGGSNQPQHF
TRBD1,TRBV7-9,.,TRBJ2-7,TGTGCCAGCAGCGCCACCGGGACAGGATACTACGAGCAGTACTTC,CASSATGTGYYEQYF
TRBD1,TRBV3-1/TRBV3-2,.,TRBJ1-1,TGTGCCAGCAGCCTCGACAGGGGGCTGAGGAACACTGAAGCTTTCTTT,CASSLDRGLRNTEAFF
TRBD1,TRBV27,.,TRBJ1-1,TGTGCCAGCGGGCCCAGGGGGCTGGTTTCTGAAGCTTTCTTT,CASGPRGLVSEAFF
.,TRBV11-3,.,TRBJ2-5,TGTGCCAGCAGCTTAAATTCGGTCGAGACCCAGTACTTC,CASSLNSVETQYF
TRBD1,TRBV4-1,.,TRBJ1-2,TGCGCCAGCAGCCAAGATCGGACGACAGGGGGCGCCTACTATGGCTACACCTTC,CASSQDRTTGGAYYGYTF
TRBD1,TRBV18,.,TRBJ1-1,TGTGCCAGCTCACCACGGACAGGGGGTGAAGCTTTCTTT,CASSPRTGGEAFF
.,TRBV7-2,.,TRBJ1-3,TGTGCCAGCAGCTTATTACAGGGAAGAGGAAACACCATATATTTT,CASSLLQGRGNTIYF
.,TRBV10-2,.,TRBJ1-1,TGCGCCAGCAGAACACAGGTGAACACTGAAGCTTTCTTT,CASRTQVNTEAFF
TRBD1,TRBV6-5,.,TRBJ1-5,TGTGCCAGCAGTTTTGGGCAGGGGGCACTGCCCCAGCATTTT,CASSFGQGALPQHF
.,TRBV11-3,.,TRBJ2-7,TGTGCCAGCAGCGGAGATAGGGGTCACGAGCAGTACTTC,CASSGDRGHEQYF
TRBD2,TRBV7-6,.,TRBJ2-7,TGTGCCAGCAGCGGAGTTAGCGGGGGGCCTACCTACGAGCAGTACTTC,CASSGVSGGPTYEQYF
TRBD1,TRBV9,.,TRBJ1-2,TGTGCCAGCAGCGTAGAATACAGGGGAGGCTATGGCTACACCTTC,CASSVEYRGGYGYTF
.,TRBV28,few,TRBJ1-4,TGTGCCAGCAGCACAGGGCAGGGGAATGAAAAACTGTTTTTT,CASSTGQGNEKLFF
TRBD2,TRBV5-4,.,TRBJ2-1,TGTGCCAGCAGCTTGGTGGGAAGCGGGGCGGGGCAGTTCTTC,CASSLVGSGAGQFF
TRBD1,TRBV10-2,few,TRBJ1-1,TGCGCCAGCAGTCTGACAGGGGGAGGAACTGAAGCTTTCTTT,CASSLTGGGTEAFF
.,TRBV25-1,.,TRBJ1-1,TGTGCCAGCAGCAAACACCAGGGACAAAGAACCACTGAAGCTTTCTTT,CASSKHQGQRTTEAFF
.,TRBV7-2,.,TRBJ2-2,TGTGCCAGCAGCCCACAGATCGGGAACACCGGGGAGCTGTTTTTT,CASSPQIGNTGELFF
.,TRBV5-1,.,TRBJ1-1,TGCGCCAGCAGCTCCATGGGGGGGGCGAGTTGGACTGAAGCTTTCTTT,CASSSMGGASWTEAFF
.,TRBV10-2,.,TRBJ1-6,TGCGCCAGCAGGGTCAGGGTGGACTCACCCCTCCACTTT,CASRVRVDSPLHF
TRBD1,TRBV11-2,.,TRBJ1-4,TGTGCCAGCAGCTTAGAGGGGACAGGTGTATGGGGAGCTAATGAAAAACTGTTTTTT,CASSLEGTGVWGANEKLFF
.,TRBV7-8,.,TRBJ1-2,TGTGCCAGCAGCTTATCTCTCGGTACACAGGGTGCCTATGGCTACACCTTC,CASSLSLGTQGAYGYTF
TRBD2,TRBV20-1,.,TRBJ2-5,TGCAGTGCTAGTTACGGACTAGCGGGGACCTCGGGGACCCAGTACTTC,CSASYGLAGTSGTQYF